The 8 T cell receptor beta chains given below trace back to one sample, sequenced in a study of blood T cell repertoires in COVID-19. Using immunoSEQ multiplex PCR, the repertoire was profiled, and TCRdb retains in-frame clones only, with some absent. Of about 55,000 clones in the sample, 65% to 85% are singletons; the top ten hold under 14%. The specimen sequenced was peripheral blood. These receptors were obtained from a man older than 75 with COVID-19, enrolled during active disease.

V usage is TRBV20-1 and J usage is TRBJ2-3; D gene unclear. The CDR3 length is 13 residues. The germline gives CDR1 DFQATT, CDR2 SNEGSKA (reference sequence). V shed 3 bases and J shed 2 bases, with 9 bases lying between them. CDR3 nucleotides: TGCAGTGCTAGTGAACTAAACACAGATACGCAGTATTTT. This gives the protein CSASELNTDTQYF.

The CDR3, as DNA: TGTGCCAGCAGCTTAGCCGACAGAGCTAACTATGGCTACACCTTC. This codes for CASSLADRANYGYTF. The rearrangement joins TRBV7-2 to TRBJ1-2; the D gene is possibly TRBD1 (5 bases). The CDR3 is made up of 15 amino acids. The V gene's germline CDR1 is SGHTA and CDR2 FQGNSA. The V and J ends lost 0 bases and 0 bases respectively, with 8 bases between them.

This chain joins TRBV11-3 and TRBJ1-3, with 8 bases matching TRBD1. V shed 5 bases, J shed 8 bases, and the junction held 11 bases outside the gene matches. CDR3 length equals 15 residues. CDR1 and CDR2 from the germline V gene are SGHNT and YENEEA. The CDR3 DNA reads TGTGCCAGCAGCCTAGGGACAGGAGCGATGGACACCATATATTTT. Translating it yields CASSLGTGAMDTIYF.

As for this clone: Other DNA sequences of this sample code for an identical CDR3. V and J are TRBV5-4 and TRBJ1-2; TRBD1 aligns across 11 bases. The CDR3 spans 15 residues. V was clipped by 2 bases and J by 5 bases; unmatched bases: 5. The germline V gene has CDR1 SGHNT and CDR2 YYREEE (reference sequence). The DNA of the CDR3 is TGTGCCAGCAGCTTCCGGGACAGGGGGAGTTATGGCTACACCTTC. It yields the protein CASSFRDRGSYGYTF.

The gene calls are TRBV27 and TRBJ1-1; no clear D gene. Germline lookup yields CDR1 MNHEY and CDR2 SMNVEV (reference sequence). The CDR3 is 15 residues long. V lost 5 bases, J lost 7 bases, and 20 bases lay in between. CDR3 region: CASSPRLEARNEAFF. The CDR3 DNA reads as TGTGCCAGCAGTCCCCGACTGGAGGCGCGGAATGAAGCTTTCTTT.

V gene TRBV15 combines with J gene TRBJ1-2; a weak D match, TRBD1 (6 bases). The CDR3 spans 15 residues. V lost 3 bases to trimming and J lost 0 bases, with 11 bases between them. In germline, CDR1 is LNHNV, CDR2 YYDKDF (reference sequence). CDR3 sequence: CATSRSRTANYGYTF. The DNA for the CDR3 is TGTGCCACCAGCAGGTCTCGGACAGCTAACTATGGCTACACCTTC.

The chain couples TRBV24-1 to TRBJ1-6; 9 positions match TRBD1. Germline V gene lookup returns CDR1 KGHDR and CDR2 SFDVKD. V trimming: 7 bases; J trimming: 6 bases; junction bases outside the gene matches: 0. CDR3 length equals 13 residues. The CDR3 bases are TGTGCCACCAGGGACAGGGGTAATTCACCCCTCCACTTT. Its translation is CATRDRGNSPLHF.

A few counts support this clone. V usage is TRBV4-1 and J usage is TRBJ2-7; 11 bases agree with TRBD2. The V gene end was trimmed by 4 bases and the J gene end by 2 bases; junction bases not matched to a gene: 4. The CDR3 runs to 15 residues. Germline CDR1 reads MGHRA; CDR2 reads YSYEKL. This CDR3 is CASSPTSGGTYEQYF. CDR3 nucleotide sequence: TGCGCCAGCAGCCCAACTAGCGGGGGAACCTACGAGCAGTACTTC.